This is a list of T cell receptor beta chains from one sample in a study of T-cell memory formation after mild COVID-19. From the 5' RACE reads, TCRdb called clonotypes with MiXCR, one entry per CDR3 protein. The sample lists approximately 200,000 distinct CDR3 sequences; more than 15% were seen once. Sequencing was done on a sample of PBMCs or a T cell subset sorted from them (not recorded which). These receptors were obtained from an adult woman who had mild COVID-19 (a few samples of this study predate the infection). Cell type and time point are not known. The CDR3 runs from the conserved cysteine through the conserved F or W. The D gene is left open where the match is weak. Clone size is not always given. Where it is, it says once, few, many or a class for expanded clones.

V gene,D gene,clone size,J gene,CDR3 DNA,CDR3 protein
TRBV18,.,.,TRBJ1-4,TGTGCCAGCTCACCGATCGGGGGGGACGAAAAACTGTTTTTT,CASSPIGGDEKLFF
TRBV19,.,few,TRBJ1-1,TGTGCCAGTAGTCGCGACGGCCGGAACACTGAAGCTTTCTTT,CASSRDGRNTEAFF
TRBV20-1,.,.,TRBJ2-1,TGCAGTGCTAGAGATCCATTTTACAATGAGCAGTTCTTC,CSARDPFYNEQFF
TRBV24-1,.,many,TRBJ2-3,TGTGCCACCAGCGGGGACACAGATACGCAGTATTTT,CATSGDTDTQYF
TRBV6-5,TRBD2,many,TRBJ2-7,TGTGCCAGCAGACCGGGACTAGCGGGATACGAGCAGTACTTC,CASRPGLAGYEQYF
TRBV7-2,.,few,TRBJ1-1,TGTGCCAGCAGCTTAGAGGCGCGAGGGGTCACTGAAGCTTTCTTT,CASSLEARGVTEAFF
TRBV9,TRBD2,few,TRBJ2-3,TGTGCCAGCAGCGGTAGATCGGGACTAGCGGGAGCAGATACGCAGTATTTT,CASSGRSGLAGADTQYF
TRBV18,TRBD1,.,TRBJ1-1,TGTGCCAGCTCACTCCGGACAGGGGGTATGAACACTGAAGCTTTCTTT,CASSLRTGGMNTEAFF
TRBV18,.,.,TRBJ1-5,TGTGCCAGCTCACTCTTAGGGTTAGGGAACGATCAGCCCCAGCATTTT,CASSLLGLGNDQPQHF
TRBV11-2,.,.,TRBJ2-3,TGTGCCAGCAGCTTAGTGGCAGGGAAAGATACGCAGTATTTT,CASSLVAGKDTQYF
TRBV3-1,.,.,TRBJ2-3,TGTGCCAGCAGCCCGAGTACCGGAGCCCCGGGGTCCACAGATACGCAGTATTTT,CASSPSTGAPGSTDTQYF
TRBV6-5,TRBD1,.,TRBJ1-2,TGTGCCAGCATCGCGTCCGGGACAGGGAGGGCTAACTATGGCTACACCTTC,CASIASGTGRANYGYTF